This T cell receptor (beta chain) appears in the sequencing data of a study of shared clonotypes between healthy human individuals (TCRdb year 2020). Concerning the study at large: A couple of women and a few men aged 18 to 49 years were included in the cohort. To increase sequencing depth and limit assay-specific biases, different laboratories used diverse techniques to prepare libraries and sequence TCR repertoires. The study deeply sequenced blood TCR repertoires of about 5 healthy adults to estimate repertoire size and the extent of clonotype sharing between individuals. Per donor, leukapheresis produced somewhere between about 0.94 and 9 billion PBMCs. For each donor, CD4 naive and CD4 memory were each given three plates, CD8 naive was given two plates, and CD8 memory was given one plate.

Trimming at the junction amounts to 3 bases on V and 8 bases on J, and the germline ends lie 11 bases apart. The germline V gene (reference sequence) specifies MNHEY as CDR1 and SMNVEV as CDR2. From the cysteine through the phenylalanine, the CDR3 covers 14 amino acids. The retained sequence is limited to the CDR3, 42 bases, with the frame set at the first base. Comment on this clone: The antigen this receptor binds is unknown. No quality values exist for individual bases; no much larger clone is one base distant.

Using the deep immunoSEQ assay, multiplex PCR amplified TCR CDR3 regions from genomic DNA. For each cell subset, the extracted genomic DNA was distributed evenly across all wells of several immunoSEQ 96-well plates, and each plate served as one replicate. For sorted subsets, each replicate PCR was loaded with 200 ng genomic DNA, equivalent to some 27,000 T cell genomes. Purified libraries were quantified with a Qubit 3.0 fluorometer, sized on a Bioanalyzer 2100, and re-quantified with the KAPA Library Quantification kit. A separate single-read 150-cycle Illumina NextSeq 550 flow cell was used to sequence each immunoSEQ 96-well plate. Concerning the study's data processing: The immunoSEQ output contained only junctional sequences without quality scores, so filtering could not match that applied to full-length reads. To assign V/J genes and CDR3, sequences were annotated against IMGT germline references using PyIR, a Python wrapper for IgBLAST v1.9. Reads were removed for weak V/J assignments (E-value above 1e-6), missing CDR3, stop codons, out-of-frame junctions, or ambiguous translated residues. V3J clonotypes were defined by identical inferred V gene, J gene, and CDR3 amino acid sequence. To compute the percentage overlap between repertoires, the number of shared unique clonotypes was divided by the size of the smaller repertoire. Three approaches were used to assess repertoire richness: RTK rarefaction, the Chao1 estimator, and Recon v2.1 estimates of unobserved clonotypes. Generation probabilities for all TCRbeta clonotypes obtained by the gDNA method from a handful of donors were computed using OLGA. This immuneACCESS table, as held by TCRdb, lists in-frame sequences with V and J called but not all clones. Of the missing ones, under half trace to an unresolved V gene in checked studies; the others have no known cause. D and trimming come from the DNA, and the V and J calls and clone size come from that table. This sample has 950,000 to 1,100,000 clones in its table, and around 74% of those were observed once. Jointly, the top ten make up roughly 1.4% of the sample.

General conclusions and limits of the study: Rarefaction of sorted-subset datasets indicated incomplete sequencing despite the large sequencing depth. Sharing across several donors was observed for approximately 5% of naive CD4, 3% to 4% of naive CD8, 2.3% of memory CD4, and about 0.38% of memory CD8 clonotypes. Based on pairwise subsampling, the degree of clonotype sharing among donors was expected to be affected by sequencing depth. Larger estimated clonotype richness was generally found for naive subsets than for memory subsets. Because the study included a small number of donors, the genetic and exposure-history diversity represented was limited. Higher generation probabilities were observed for clonotypes shared by all four sorted-subset donors than for non-shared clonotypes. Sampling was restricted to blood, and TCR repertoires in tissue are likely to differ from TCR repertoires in blood.

Healthy HIV-negative adults with no recently reported acute infections or vaccinations were included as donors. Only Caucasian adults living in Nashville, Tennessee, USA were represented among the donors. CD4+ T cells were enriched by magnetic negative selection, after which naive cells were positively selected on CD45RA and the negative fraction was taken as the memory subset. After blood collection by leukapheresis, PBMCs were isolated using Ficoll-Histopaque density gradient centrifugation and then cryopreserved in the vapor phase of liquid nitrogen. Purity and quantity of every magnetically sorted T cell population were checked by analytical flow cytometry. Each sorted fraction had its genomic DNA isolated and then quantified by UV absorbance on a Nanodrop 2000c.

This receptor was identified in a man aged 18 to 29 in good health. This sequence uses TRBV27 and TRBJ1-6, and perhaps TRBD1 as D gene, on 5 matching bases. Input material: memory CD4+ T cells sorted from blood. The intended sense of this specimen's cell subset or site label: CD45RA-negative fraction. The bases are TGTGCCAGCAGTTTTGCAGGGTTTTATTCACCCCTCCACTTT. Translated, this gives CASSFAGFYSPLHF.